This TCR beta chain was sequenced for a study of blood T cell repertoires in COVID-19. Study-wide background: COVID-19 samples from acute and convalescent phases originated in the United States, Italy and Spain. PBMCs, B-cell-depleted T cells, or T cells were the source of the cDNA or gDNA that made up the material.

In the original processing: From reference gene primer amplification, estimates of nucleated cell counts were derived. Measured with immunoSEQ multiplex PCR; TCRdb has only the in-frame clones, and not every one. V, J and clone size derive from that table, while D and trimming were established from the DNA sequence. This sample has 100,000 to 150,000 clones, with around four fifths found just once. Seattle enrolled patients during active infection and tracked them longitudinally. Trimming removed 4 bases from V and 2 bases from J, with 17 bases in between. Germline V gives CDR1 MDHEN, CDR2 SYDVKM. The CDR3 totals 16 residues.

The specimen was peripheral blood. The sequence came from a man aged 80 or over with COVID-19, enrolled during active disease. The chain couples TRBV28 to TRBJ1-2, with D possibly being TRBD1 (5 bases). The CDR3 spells CASSSIEGRGNYGYTF. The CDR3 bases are TGTGCCAGCAGTTCAATCGAGGGGAGGGGAAACTATGGCTACACCTTC.